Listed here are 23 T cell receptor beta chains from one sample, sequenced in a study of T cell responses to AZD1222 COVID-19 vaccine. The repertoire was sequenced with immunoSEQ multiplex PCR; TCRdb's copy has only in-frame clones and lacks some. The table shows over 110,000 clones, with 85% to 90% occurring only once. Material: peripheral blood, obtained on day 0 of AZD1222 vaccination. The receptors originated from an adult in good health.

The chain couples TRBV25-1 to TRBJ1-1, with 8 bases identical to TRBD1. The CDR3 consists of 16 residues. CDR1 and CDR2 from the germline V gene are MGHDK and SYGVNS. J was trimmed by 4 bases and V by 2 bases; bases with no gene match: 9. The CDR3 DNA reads TGTGCCAGCAGTGAAAACTTCAGGGGGCCTATCACTGAAGCTTTCTTT. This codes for CASSENFRGPITEAFF.

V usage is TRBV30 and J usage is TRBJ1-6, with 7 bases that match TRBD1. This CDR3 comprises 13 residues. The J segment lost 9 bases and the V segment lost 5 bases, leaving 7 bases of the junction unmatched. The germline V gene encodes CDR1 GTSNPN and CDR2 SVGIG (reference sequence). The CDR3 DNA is TGTGCCTGGGTGACAGGGTCGGCTTCACCCCTCCACTTT. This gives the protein CAWVTGSASPLHF.

The CDR3 region is CASSKDGALPNEQFF. In nucleotides, the CDR3 is TGTGCCAGCAGCAAGGACGGAGCTTTACCGAATGAGCAGTTCTTC. The chain uses TRBV7-9 and TRBJ2-1; D gene ambiguous. Trimming removed 5 bases at V and 7 bases at J, with 18 bases between. This CDR3 region has 15 residues. CDR1 and CDR2 (germline): SEHNR, FQNEAQ (reference sequence).

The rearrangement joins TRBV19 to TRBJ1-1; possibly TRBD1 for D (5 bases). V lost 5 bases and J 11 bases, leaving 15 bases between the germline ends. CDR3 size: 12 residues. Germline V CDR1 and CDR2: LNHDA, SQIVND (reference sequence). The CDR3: CASSGGIRGAFF. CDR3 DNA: TGTGCCAGTAGTGGCGGCATCCGGGGGGCTTTCTTT.

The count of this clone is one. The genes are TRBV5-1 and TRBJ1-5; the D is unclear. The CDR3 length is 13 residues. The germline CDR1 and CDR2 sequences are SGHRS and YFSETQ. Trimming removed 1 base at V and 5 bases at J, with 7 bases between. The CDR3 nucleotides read TGCGCCAGCAGCTTGAATACTGATCAGCCCCAGCATTTT. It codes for CASSLNTDQPQHF.

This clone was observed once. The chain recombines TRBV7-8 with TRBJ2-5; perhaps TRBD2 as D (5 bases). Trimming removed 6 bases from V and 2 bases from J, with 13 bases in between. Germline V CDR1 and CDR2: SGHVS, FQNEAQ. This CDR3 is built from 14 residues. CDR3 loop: CASSFSGEQETQYF. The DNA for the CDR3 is TGTGCCAGCAGTTTCTCCGGGGAACAAGAGACCCAGTACTTC.

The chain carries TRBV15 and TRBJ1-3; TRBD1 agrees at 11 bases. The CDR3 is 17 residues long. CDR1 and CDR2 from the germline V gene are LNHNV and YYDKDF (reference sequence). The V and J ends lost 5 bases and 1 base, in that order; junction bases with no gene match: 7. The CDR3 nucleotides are TGTGCCACCAGCTACCGGACAGGGGGCTCGTCTGGAAACACCATATATTTT. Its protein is CATSYRTGGSSGNTIYF.

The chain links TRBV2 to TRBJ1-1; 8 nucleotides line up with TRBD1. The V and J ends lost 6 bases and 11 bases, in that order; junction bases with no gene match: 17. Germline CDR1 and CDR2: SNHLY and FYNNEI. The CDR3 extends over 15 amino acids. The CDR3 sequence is CASSPLTGTGSGAFF. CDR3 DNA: TGTGCCAGCAGCCCCCTCACCGGGACAGGCTCGGGGGCTTTCTTT. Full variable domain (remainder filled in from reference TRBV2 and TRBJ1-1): EPEVTQTPSHQVTQMGQEVILRCVPISNHLYFYWYRQILGQKVEFLVSFYNNEISEKSEIFDDQFSVERPDGSNFTLKIRSTKLEDSAMYFCASSPLTGTGSGAFFGQGTRLTVV.

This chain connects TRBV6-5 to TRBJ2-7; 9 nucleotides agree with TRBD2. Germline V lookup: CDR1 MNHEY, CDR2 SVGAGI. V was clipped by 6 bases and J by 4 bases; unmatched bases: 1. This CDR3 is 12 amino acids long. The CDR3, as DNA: TGTGCCAGCAGAACTAGCGGGTACGAGCAGTACTTC. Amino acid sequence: CASRTSGYEQYF.

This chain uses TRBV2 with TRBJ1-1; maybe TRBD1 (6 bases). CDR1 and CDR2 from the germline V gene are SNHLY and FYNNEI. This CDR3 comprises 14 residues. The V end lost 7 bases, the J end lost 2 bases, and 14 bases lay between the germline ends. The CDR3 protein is CASNYGTPNTEAFF. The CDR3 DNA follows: TGTGCCAGCAATTACGGGACACCAAACACTGAAGCTTTCTTT.

The CDR3 loop reads CASSSPHSGGEDTQYF. The CDR3 coding sequence is TGTGCCAGCAGCTCCCCCCATAGCGGGGGGGAGGATACGCAGTATTTT. The chain joins TRBV5-4 to TRBJ2-3; 11 bases match TRBD2. There are 16 residues in the CDR3. V dropped 3 bases and J dropped 6; count of bases not matched to a gene: 9. Germline V gives CDR1 SGHNT, CDR2 YYREEE (reference sequence).

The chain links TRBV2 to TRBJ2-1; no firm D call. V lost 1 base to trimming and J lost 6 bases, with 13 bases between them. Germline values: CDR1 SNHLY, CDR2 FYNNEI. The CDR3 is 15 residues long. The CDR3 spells CASSEVETLGNEQFF. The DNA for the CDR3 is TGTGCCAGCAGTGAAGTTGAGACCTTAGGCAATGAGCAGTTCTTC.

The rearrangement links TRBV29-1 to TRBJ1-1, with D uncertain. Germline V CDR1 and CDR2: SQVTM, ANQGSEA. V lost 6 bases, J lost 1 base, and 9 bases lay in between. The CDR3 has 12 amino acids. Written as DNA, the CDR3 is TGCAGCGTCTCAGAGGCGAACACTGAAGCTTTCTTT. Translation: CSVSEANTEAFF.

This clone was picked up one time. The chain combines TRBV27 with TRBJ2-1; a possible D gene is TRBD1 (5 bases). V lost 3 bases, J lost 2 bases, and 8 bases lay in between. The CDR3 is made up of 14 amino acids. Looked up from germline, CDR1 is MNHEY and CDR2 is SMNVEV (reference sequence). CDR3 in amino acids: CASSLMDTYNEQFF. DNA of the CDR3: TGTGCCAGCAGTTTGATGGACACCTACAATGAGCAGTTCTTC.

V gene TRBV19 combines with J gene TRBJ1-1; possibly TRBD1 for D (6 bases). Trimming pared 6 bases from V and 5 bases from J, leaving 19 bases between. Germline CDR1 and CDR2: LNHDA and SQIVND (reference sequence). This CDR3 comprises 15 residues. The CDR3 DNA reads TGTGCCAGTAGACAGACGGGGGGCCCGGTAACTGAAGCTTTCTTT. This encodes CASRQTGGPVTEAFF.

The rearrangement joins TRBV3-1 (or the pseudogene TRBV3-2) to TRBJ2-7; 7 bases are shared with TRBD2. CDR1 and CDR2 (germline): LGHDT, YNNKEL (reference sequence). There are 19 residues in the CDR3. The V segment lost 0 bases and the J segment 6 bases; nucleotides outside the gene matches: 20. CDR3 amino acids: CASSQDMGRQTNPSGEQYF. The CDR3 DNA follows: TGTGCCAGCAGCCAAGATATGGGTCGGCAAACCAACCCTAGCGGCGAGCAGTACTTC.

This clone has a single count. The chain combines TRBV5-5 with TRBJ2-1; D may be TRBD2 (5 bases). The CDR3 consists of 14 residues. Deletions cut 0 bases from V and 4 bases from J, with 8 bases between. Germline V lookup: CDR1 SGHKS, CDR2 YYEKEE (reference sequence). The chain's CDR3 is CASSLARGYNEQFF. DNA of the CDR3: TGTGCCAGCAGCTTGGCCCGGGGTTACAATGAGCAGTTCTTC.

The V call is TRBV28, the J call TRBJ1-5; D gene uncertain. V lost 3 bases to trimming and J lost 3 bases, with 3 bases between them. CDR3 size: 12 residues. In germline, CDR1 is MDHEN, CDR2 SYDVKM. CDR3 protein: CASSFINQPQHF. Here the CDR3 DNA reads TGTGCCAGCAGTTTCATCAATCAGCCCCAGCATTTT.

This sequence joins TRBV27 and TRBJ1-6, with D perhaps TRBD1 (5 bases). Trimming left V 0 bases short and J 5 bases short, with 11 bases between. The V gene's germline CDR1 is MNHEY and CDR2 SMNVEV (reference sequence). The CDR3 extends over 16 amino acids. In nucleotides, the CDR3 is TGTGCCAGCAGTTTATCCCGGGGGGGAAATAATTCACCCCTCCACTTT. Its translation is CASSLSRGGNNSPLHF.

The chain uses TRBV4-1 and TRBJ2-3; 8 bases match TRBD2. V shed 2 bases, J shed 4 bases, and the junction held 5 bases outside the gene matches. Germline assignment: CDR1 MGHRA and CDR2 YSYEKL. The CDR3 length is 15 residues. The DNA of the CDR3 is TGCGCCAGCAGCCAATTGAGCGGGGGCCCAGATACGCAGTATTTT. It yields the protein CASSQLSGGPDTQYF.

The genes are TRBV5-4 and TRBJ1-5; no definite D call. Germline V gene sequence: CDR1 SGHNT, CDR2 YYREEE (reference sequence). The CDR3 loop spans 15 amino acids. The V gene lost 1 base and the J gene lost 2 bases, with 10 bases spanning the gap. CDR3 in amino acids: CASSLSGPGNQPQHF. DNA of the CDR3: TGTGCCAGCAGCTTGTCAGGCCCGGGCAATCAGCCCCAGCATTTT.

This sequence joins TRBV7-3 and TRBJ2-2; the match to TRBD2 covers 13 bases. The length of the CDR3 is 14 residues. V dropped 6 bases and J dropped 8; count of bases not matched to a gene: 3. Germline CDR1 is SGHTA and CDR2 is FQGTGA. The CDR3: CASRLAGGVGELFF. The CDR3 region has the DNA TGTGCCAGCAGACTAGCGGGAGGGGTAGGGGAGCTGTTTTTT.

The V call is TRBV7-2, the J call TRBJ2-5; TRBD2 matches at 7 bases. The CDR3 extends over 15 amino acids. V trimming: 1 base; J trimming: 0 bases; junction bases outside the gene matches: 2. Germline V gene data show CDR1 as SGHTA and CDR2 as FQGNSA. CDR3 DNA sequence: TGTGCCAGCAGCTTAGTGACTAGCTACCAAGAGACCCAGTACTTC. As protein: CASSLVTSYQETQYF.